This T cell receptor (beta chain) stems from a study of T-cell reconstitution after alpha-beta-depleted transplantation in children. Study results and limitations: The authors attributed T-cell counts and diversity one year after transplant mostly to newly produced T cells. Alpha-beta T cells present about two months after transplant were reported to originate from several hundred expanded graft clones. Diversity of TCRbeta at day 60 was high in some patients, arising from surviving recipient T cells and thymic progenitors.

Trimming removed 6 bases from V and 3 bases from J; junction bases left unmatched: 8. Germline V CDR1 and CDR2: SNHLY, FYNNEI. The CDR3 totals 15 residues. Unique molecular identifiers were used in preparing the TCRbeta library. MiXCR, applied by TCRdb to the PCR reads, yields one record per CDR3 protein. The table has 700,000 to 850,000 distinct CDR3 sequences, about 15% seen once; the top ten hold around 5.3%. Of note for this clonotype: Its matching antigen is unknown.

The source material was PBMCs, mostly from graft donor cells, sampled 360 days after TCRalphabeta/CD19-depleted stem cell transplant. The sequence was collected from a male patient younger than 18 who had a stem cell transplant for acute lymphoblastic leukemia, so the T cells may come from the graft donor. The chain couples TRBV2 to TRBJ1-5; TRBD1 aligns across 7 bases. CDR3 in amino acids: CASSTSGQSNQPQHF. In nucleotides, the CDR3 is TGTGCCAGCAGCACCTCGGGACAGTCCAATCAGCCCCAGCATTTT.